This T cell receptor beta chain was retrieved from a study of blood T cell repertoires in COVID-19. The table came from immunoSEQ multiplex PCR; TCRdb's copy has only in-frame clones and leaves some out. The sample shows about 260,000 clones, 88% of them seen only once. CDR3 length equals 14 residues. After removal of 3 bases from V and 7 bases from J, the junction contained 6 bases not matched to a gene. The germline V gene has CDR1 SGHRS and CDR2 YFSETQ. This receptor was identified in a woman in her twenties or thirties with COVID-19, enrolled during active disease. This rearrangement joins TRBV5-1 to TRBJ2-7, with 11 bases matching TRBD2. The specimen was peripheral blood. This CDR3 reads CASSSLAGEREQYF. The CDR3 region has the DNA TGCGCCAGCAGCTCACTAGCGGGAGAACGGGAGCAGTACTTC.